This T cell receptor beta chain was sequenced during a study of control samples from healthy donors and cancer patients. V lost 4 bases, J lost 7 bases, and 8 bases lay in between. Germline CDR1 reads LGHDT; CDR2 reads YNNKEL (reference sequence). The CDR3 sequence is 12 residues long. The assay was immunoSEQ multiplex PCR, and TCRdb's table has in-frame clones only and misses some. The data contain some 150,000 clones, more than 85% of them seen just once; the ten biggest clones take up approximately 3%. The sample was blood. The receptor was isolated from a man aged 25 to 45 in good health. The chain recombines TRBV3-1 (or the pseudogene TRBV3-2) with TRBJ1-5; the D is unclear. The CDR3 coding sequence is TGTGCCAGCAGCCGAGGTGAACAGCCCCAGCATTTT. It codes for CASSRGEQPQHF.